Listed below are T cell receptor beta chains from one sample, sequenced in a study of control samples from healthy donors and cancer patients. Sequenced by immunoSEQ multiplex PCR; TCRdb stores in-frame clones only, minus some. The table has roughly 140,000 clones, around 90% seen once; the top ten hold around 4.6%. Specimen: blood. These receptors originate from a man under 40 in good health. The conserved cysteine and the conserved F or W are not part of the CDR3 here.

CDR3: SPSSSYEQY
V: TRBV20-1
J: TRBJ2-7

CDR3: ASSVALGSSSYNEQF
V: TRBV9
J: TRBJ2-1

CDR3: ASSLVAGIYNEQF
V: TRBV7-2
J: TRBJ2-1

CDR3: ASSFAGGHEQY
V: TRBV7-9
J: TRBJ2-7

CDR3: ASTPGGNIQY
V: TRBV2
J: TRBJ2-4

CDR3: ASILRDRRFGEAF
V: TRBV6-6
J: TRBJ1-1

CDR3: ASSPSDGGSSGNTIY
V: TRBV7-9
J: TRBJ1-3

CDR3: ASYGRPQETQY
V: TRBV6-5
J: TRBJ2-5

CDR3: ASSLGGVYGYT
V: TRBV5-8
J: TRBJ1-2

CDR3: ASSEGLAGGNEQF
V: TRBV6-1
J: TRBJ2-1

CDR3: ASQGGYGQPQH
V: TRBV27
J: TRBJ1-5

CDR3: ASSWDNTGELF
V: TRBV12-3/TRBV12-4
J: TRBJ2-2